A single sample gave rise to the 6 T cell receptor beta chains below, sequenced in a study of shared clonotypes between healthy human individuals. Using immunoSEQ multiplex PCR, the repertoire was profiled, and TCRdb retains in-frame clones only, with some absent. The top ten hold about 14% of the sample, which has about 96,000 clones, about 45% seen once. The sample taken for sequencing was PBMCs. The origin of the receptors is a woman aged 35 to 49 in good health. Some clones in this sample may be carry-over from other donors' samples.

V gene TRBV5-5 combines with J gene TRBJ2-1; 9 positions match TRBD2. The germline CDR1 and CDR2 sequences are SGHKS and YYEKEE (reference sequence). The CDR3 consists of 16 residues. V was clipped by 2 bases and J by 1 base; unmatched bases: 4. The CDR3 nucleotides are TGTGCCAGCAGCTTCCTAGCGGGAAGGTCCTACAATGAGCAGTTCTTC. It specifies CASSFLAGRSYNEQFF.

A remark on this clone: A much bigger clone sits one base away, suggesting this may be a read error. The final CDR3 position lacks the conserved phenylalanine or tryptophan, pointing to a likely read error. The V gene is TRBV23-1, the J gene TRBJ2-7; D is unresolved. TRBV23-1 is an ORF for which the function is uncertain. The V gene lost 0 bases and the J gene lost 3 bases, with 12 bases spanning the gap. The length of the CDR3 is 15 residues. The CDR3 DNA follows: TGCGCCAGCAGTCAATCCCGGACCGGGCGCTACGAGCAGTACCTC. Its translation is CASSQSRTGRYEQYL.

Many counts were recorded for this clone. The V gene is TRBV30, the J gene TRBJ2-7, with D perhaps matching TRBD1 (6 bases). CDR1 is GTSNPN and CDR2 is SVGIG in the germline V gene (reference sequence). CDR3 length equals 13 residues. The V end was cut by 2 bases, the J end by 5 bases, with 13 bases between. The CDR3: CAWSWGPRDEQYF. The CDR3 DNA follows: TGTGCCTGGAGTTGGGGGCCCCGGGACGAGCAGTACTTC.

For this clone: A far larger clone is one base from this, pointing to a likely read error. This sequence joins TRBV10-3 and TRBJ2-4, with 7 bases aligning to TRBD1. The length of the CDR3 is 11 residues. V dropped 3 bases and J dropped 15; count of bases not matched to a gene: 5. The V gene's germline CDR1 is ENHRY and CDR2 SYGVKD. The CDR3 protein is CAISEEGGRYF. DNA for the CDR3: TGTGCCATCAGTGAAGAAGGGGGCAGGTACTTC.

As regards this clone: Given a much more abundant clone one base away, this may be a read error. CDR3 DNA: TGTGCCAGCAGCTTAGGGACGGAGAACACTGAAGCTTTCTTT. Translating it yields CASSLGTENTEAFF. The chain has TRBV4-2 and TRBJ1-1; D possibly corresponds to TRBD1 (5 bases). The CDR3 has 14 amino acids. V gave up 5 bases and J gave up 1 base, with 11 bases separating them. The germline CDR1 and CDR2 sequences are LGHNA and YNFKEQ.

A note on this clone: A junction end diverges from the germline sequence, so it may reflect a read error. The chain carries TRBV25-1 and TRBJ2-2; maybe TRBD2 (5 bases). The CDR3 is 12 residues long. The germline V gene has CDR1 MGHDK and CDR2 SYGVNS. As DNA, the CDR3 is TGTGCCGGGAAATGTCGGCACCGGGGAGCTGTTTTT. It codes for CAGKCRHRGAVF.